This is a list of T cell receptor beta chains from one sample in a study of a mutant IDH1 vaccine in newly diagnosed glioma. The table came from immunoSEQ multiplex PCR; TCRdb's copy has only in-frame clones and leaves some out. Of 35,000 to 50,000 clones listed, around 94% are singletons. Antigens of these TCRs are unknown. The sequencing used PBMCs, collected from a glioma patient whose treatment included an IDH1 peptide vaccine. The source of these receptors is a man aged 50 or older with glioma. Both conserved end residues are part of each CDR3. D genes are given only for firm matches.

CASSWTGRAAGELFF,TRBV19,TRBD1,15,TRBJ2-2
CASSLADYVRYNEQFF,TRBV11-2,-,16,TRBJ2-1
CASTTGVYEQYF,TRBV10-1,TRBD1,12,TRBJ2-7
CATSRARGRDNEQFF,TRBV15,-,15,TRBJ2-1
CASSQQGSDYGYTF,TRBV7-2,-,14,TRBJ1-2
CAWSVGTSETYEQYF,TRBV30,TRBD2,15,TRBJ2-7
CASSSLAGDTGELFF,TRBV4-3,TRBD2,15,TRBJ2-2
CASSPMGTGIVYGYTF,TRBV18,TRBD1,16,TRBJ1-2
CASSALGVSLSEQFF,TRBV9,-,15,TRBJ2-1
CASSVGLAGNHEQFF,TRBV9,TRBD2,15,TRBJ2-1
CASSQIAGAFYNEQFF,TRBV19,TRBD2,16,TRBJ2-1
CAWTMDSAIPITF,TRBV30,-,13,TRBJ1-2
CASSQGSRTGSYGYTF,TRBV4-1,TRBD1,16,TRBJ1-2
CASSGGLRPQHF,TRBV6-1,-,12,TRBJ1-5
CSVEGTASLELVTDTQYF,TRBV29-1,-,18,TRBJ2-3
CATSRDVTYNEQFF,TRBV15,-,14,TRBJ2-1
CASSDSGGPYNEQFF,TRBV19,TRBD2,15,TRBJ2-1
CASSIGYSTGTGRMFF,TRBV19,-,16,TRBJ2-2
CASSPAGGGEFF,TRBV6-6,TRBD2,12,TRBJ2-1
CASSSNRGSNYGYTF,TRBV6-5,TRBD1,15,TRBJ1-2
CASSPGQGGSYEQYF,TRBV9,TRBD1,15,TRBJ2-7
CASSQDLGGAYGYTF,TRBV4-3,-,15,TRBJ1-2
CASSSDRGAYGYTF,TRBV7-2,-,14,TRBJ1-2
CASSLLTGRIHEQYF,TRBV7-2,-,15,TRBJ2-7
CASSLGHRAEQYF,TRBV27,-,13,TRBJ2-7
CASSSRGGTGYGYTF,TRBV7-2,TRBD1,15,TRBJ1-2
CAWSIGLAVRYEQYF,TRBV30,-,15,TRBJ2-7
CASSPPGRGSYEQYF,TRBV9,-,15,TRBJ2-7
CASSMGTGSYEQYF,TRBV19,TRBD1,14,TRBJ2-7
CASSHRDHTDTQYF,TRBV7-8,-,14,TRBJ2-3
CASSFNRGQGETQYF,TRBV7-8,TRBD1,15,TRBJ2-5
CSVVSPTSYEQYF,TRBV29-1,-,13,TRBJ2-7
CASSLEGNAGANVLTF,TRBV11-2,-,16,TRBJ2-6
CASSRGQGEAFF,TRBV5-1,TRBD1,12,TRBJ1-1
CASSSPVGGLNTEAFF,TRBV7-9,-,16,TRBJ1-1
CASTGAHSGRNQETQYF,TRBV4-1,TRBD2,17,TRBJ2-5
CASSPKGLAGGYGYTF,TRBV18,TRBD1,16,TRBJ1-2
CATSRDSPPLGEQFF,TRBV15,-,15,TRBJ2-1
CASSWGGETEAFF,TRBV5-5,-,13,TRBJ1-1
CASSLGRSEAFF,TRBV7-8,-,12,TRBJ1-1
CASSLGQPGETQYF,TRBV5-6,-,14,TRBJ2-5
CASSLFGGPNTEAFF,TRBV27,-,15,TRBJ1-1
CASSQPYRATNEKLFF,TRBV4-1,-,16,TRBJ1-4
CASSVVRGNTEAFF,TRBV9,-,14,TRBJ1-1
CASRDVSNQPQHF,TRBV6-1,-,13,TRBJ1-5
CASSRGGAGQPQHF,TRBV18,-,14,TRBJ1-5
CASSLRGGNTEAFF,TRBV5-1,-,14,TRBJ1-1
CASGETGNTIYF,TRBV6-1,-,12,TRBJ1-3
CASSEGRGPMNTEAFF,TRBV2,TRBD1,16,TRBJ1-1
CASSGQGESTYEQYF,TRBV27,TRBD1,15,TRBJ2-7
CASSGQGSTSYEQYF,TRBV19,-,15,TRBJ2-7
CASSSARTGAYEQYF,TRBV6-5,TRBD1,15,TRBJ2-7
CASSYRGLNTEAFF,TRBV6-5,-,14,TRBJ1-1
CASSEEVSGEQYF,TRBV2,-,13,TRBJ2-7